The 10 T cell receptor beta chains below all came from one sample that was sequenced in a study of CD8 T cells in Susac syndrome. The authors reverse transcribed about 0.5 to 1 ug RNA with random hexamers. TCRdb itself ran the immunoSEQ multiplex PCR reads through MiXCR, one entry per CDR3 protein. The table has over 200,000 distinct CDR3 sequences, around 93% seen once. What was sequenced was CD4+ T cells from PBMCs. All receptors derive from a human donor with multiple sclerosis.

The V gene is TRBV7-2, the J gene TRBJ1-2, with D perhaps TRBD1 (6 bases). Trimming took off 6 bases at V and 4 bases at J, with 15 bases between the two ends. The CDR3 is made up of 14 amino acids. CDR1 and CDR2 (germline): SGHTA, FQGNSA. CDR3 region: CASRKPGQTYGYTF. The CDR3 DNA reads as TGTGCCAGCAGAAAACCGGGACAAACCTATGGCTACACCTTC.

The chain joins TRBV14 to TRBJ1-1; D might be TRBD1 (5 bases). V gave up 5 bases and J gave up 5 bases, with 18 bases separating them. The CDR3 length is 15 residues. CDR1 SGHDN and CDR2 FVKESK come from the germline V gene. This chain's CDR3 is CASSRPQAGGTEAFF. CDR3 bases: TGTGCCAGCAGCAGACCCCAGGCGGGGGGAACTGAAGCTTTCTTT.

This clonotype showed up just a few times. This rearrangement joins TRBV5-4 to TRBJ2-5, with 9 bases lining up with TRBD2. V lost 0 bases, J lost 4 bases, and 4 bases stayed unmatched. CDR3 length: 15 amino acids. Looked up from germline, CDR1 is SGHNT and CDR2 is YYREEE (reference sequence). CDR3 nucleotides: TGTGCCAGCAGCTTGGGAGCGGGGGGTCGAGAGACCCAGTACTTC. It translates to CASSLGAGGRETQYF.

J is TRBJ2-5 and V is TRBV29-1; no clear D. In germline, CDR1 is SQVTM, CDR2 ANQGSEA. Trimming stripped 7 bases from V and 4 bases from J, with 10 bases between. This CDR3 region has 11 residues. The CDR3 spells CSATALETQYF. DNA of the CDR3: TGCAGCGCAACCGCCTTAGAGACCCAGTACTTC.

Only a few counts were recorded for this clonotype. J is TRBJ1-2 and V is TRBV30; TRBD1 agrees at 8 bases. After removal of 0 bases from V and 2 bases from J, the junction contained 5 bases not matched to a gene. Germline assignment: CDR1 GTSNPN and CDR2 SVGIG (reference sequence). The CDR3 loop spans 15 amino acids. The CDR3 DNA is TGTGCCTGGAGTGTACCGGACAGGGACAACTATGGCTACACCTTC. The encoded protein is CAWSVPDRDNYGYTF. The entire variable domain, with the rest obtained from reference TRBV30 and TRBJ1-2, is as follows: SQTIHQWPATLVQPVGSPLSLECTVEGTSNPNLYWYRQAAGRGLQLLFYSVGIGQISSEVPQNLSASRPQDRQFILSSKKLLLSDSGFYLCAWSVPDRDNYGYTFGSGTRLTVV.

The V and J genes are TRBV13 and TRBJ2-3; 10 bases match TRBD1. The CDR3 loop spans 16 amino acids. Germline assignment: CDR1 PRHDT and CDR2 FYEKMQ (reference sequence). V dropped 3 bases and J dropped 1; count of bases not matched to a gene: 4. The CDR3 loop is CASSFPGQGRTDTQYF. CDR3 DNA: TGTGCCAGCAGCTTTCCGGGACAGGGGCGCACAGATACGCAGTATTTT. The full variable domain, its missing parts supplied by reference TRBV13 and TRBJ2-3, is AAGVIQSPRHLIKEKRETATLKCYPIPRHDTVYWYQQGPGQDPQFLISFYEKMQSDKGSIPDRFSAQQFSDYHSELNMSSLELGDSALYFCASSFPGQGRTDTQYFGPGTRLTVL.

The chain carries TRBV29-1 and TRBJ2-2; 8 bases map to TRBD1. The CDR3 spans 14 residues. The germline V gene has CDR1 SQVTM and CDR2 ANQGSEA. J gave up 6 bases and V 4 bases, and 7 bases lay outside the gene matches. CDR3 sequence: CSVGQGIGPGELFF. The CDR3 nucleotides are TGCAGCGTTGGACAGGGGATTGGTCCCGGGGAGCTGTTTTTT.

In DNA form, the CDR3 reads TGTGCCAGCAGCCCCCTTAGCGGGGGGGGCGAGCAGTACTTC. Its translation is CASSPLSGGGEQYF. This chain uses TRBV3-1 with TRBJ2-7; TRBD2 agrees at 11 bases. Germline CDR1 reads LGHDT; CDR2 reads YNNKEL (reference sequence). The V and J ends lost 4 bases and 6 bases, in that order; junction bases with no gene match: 5. This CDR3 has 14 residues.

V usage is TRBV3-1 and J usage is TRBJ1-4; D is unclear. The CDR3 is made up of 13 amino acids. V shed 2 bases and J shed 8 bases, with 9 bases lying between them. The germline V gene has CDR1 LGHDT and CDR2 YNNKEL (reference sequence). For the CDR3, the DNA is TGTGCCAGCAGCCAAAACCTTCTGGAAAAACTGTTTTTT. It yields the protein CASSQNLLEKLFF.

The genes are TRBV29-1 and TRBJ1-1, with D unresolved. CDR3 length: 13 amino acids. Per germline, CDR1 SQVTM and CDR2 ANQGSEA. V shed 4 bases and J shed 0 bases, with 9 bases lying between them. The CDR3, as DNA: TGCAGCGTTGTAAACAGATTGAACACTGAAGCTTTCTTT. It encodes CSVVNRLNTEAFF. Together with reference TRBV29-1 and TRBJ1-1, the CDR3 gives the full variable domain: SAVISQKPSRDICQRGTSLTIQCQVDSQVTMMFWYRQQPGQSLTLIATANQGSEATYESGFVIDKFPISRPNLTFSTLTVSNMSPEDSSIYLCSVVNRLNTEAFFGQGTRLTVV.